The present TCR beta chain was sequenced within a study of technical replicates of blood from four donors. The germline gives CDR1 MNHNS, CDR2 SASEGT. The length of the CDR3 is 15 residues. Sequencing was performed with immunoSEQ multiplex PCR; in TCRdb, only in-frame clones are kept and a portion is missing. The table includes approximately 85,000 clones, 85% to 95% detected once. The chain employs TRBV6-1 and TRBJ2-7; 8 nucleotides line up with TRBD2. TRBJ2-1 explains the end of the DNA better; the J call may be wrong. Sequencing was done on a sample of T cells isolated from PBMCs. This TCR was sampled from a human donor in good health. The CDR3 DNA sequence: TGTGCCAGCAGTGATTCCAGCGGGAGCTACAATGAGCAGTTCTTC. Encoded protein: CASSDSSGSYNEQFF.